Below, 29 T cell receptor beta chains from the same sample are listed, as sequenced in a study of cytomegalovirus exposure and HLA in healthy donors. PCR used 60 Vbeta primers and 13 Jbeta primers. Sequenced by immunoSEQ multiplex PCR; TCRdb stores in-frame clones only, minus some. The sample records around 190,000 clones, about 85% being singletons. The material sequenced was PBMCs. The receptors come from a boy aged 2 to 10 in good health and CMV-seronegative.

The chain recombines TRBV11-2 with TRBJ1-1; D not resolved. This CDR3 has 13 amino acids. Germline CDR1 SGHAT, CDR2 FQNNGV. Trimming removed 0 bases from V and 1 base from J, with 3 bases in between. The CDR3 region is CASSLDRNTEAFF. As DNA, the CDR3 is TGTGCCAGCAGCTTAGACAGGAACACTGAAGCTTTCTTT.

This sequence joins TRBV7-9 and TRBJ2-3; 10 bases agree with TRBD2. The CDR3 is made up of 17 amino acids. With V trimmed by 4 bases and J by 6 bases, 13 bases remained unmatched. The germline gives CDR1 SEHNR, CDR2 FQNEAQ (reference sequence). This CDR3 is CASSSSLRLAGADTQYF. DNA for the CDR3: TGTGCCAGCAGCTCCTCCCTCCGACTAGCGGGTGCGGATACGCAGTATTTT.

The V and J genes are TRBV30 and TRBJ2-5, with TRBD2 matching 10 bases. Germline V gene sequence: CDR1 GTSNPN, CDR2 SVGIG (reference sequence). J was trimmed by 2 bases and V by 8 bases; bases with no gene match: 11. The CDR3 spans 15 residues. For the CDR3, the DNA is TGTGCCGGATCTAGCGGGAGTAGGTTACAAGAGACCCAGTACTTC. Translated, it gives CAGSSGSRLQETQYF.

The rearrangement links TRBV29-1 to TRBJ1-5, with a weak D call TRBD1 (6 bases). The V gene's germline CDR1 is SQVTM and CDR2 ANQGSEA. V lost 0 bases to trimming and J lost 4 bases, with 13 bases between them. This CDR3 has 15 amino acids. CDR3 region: CSVEEGGGGNQPQHF. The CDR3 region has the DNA TGCAGCGTTGAAGAAGGGGGGGGTGGGAATCAGCCCCAGCATTTT.

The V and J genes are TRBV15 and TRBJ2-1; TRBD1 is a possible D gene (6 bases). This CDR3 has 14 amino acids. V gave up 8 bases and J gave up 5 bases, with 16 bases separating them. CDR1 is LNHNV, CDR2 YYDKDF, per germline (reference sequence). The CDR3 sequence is CATDLGTRNNEQFF. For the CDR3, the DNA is TGTGCCACCGACCTCGGGACAAGGAACAATGAGCAGTTCTTC.

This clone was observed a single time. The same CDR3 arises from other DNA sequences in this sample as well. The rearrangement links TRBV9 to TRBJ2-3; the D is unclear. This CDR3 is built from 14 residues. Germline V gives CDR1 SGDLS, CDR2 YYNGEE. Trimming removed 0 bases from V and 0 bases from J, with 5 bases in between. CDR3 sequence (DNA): TGTGCCAGCAGCGTAGCTCCTAGCACAGATACGCAGTATTTT. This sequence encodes CASSVAPSTDTQYF.

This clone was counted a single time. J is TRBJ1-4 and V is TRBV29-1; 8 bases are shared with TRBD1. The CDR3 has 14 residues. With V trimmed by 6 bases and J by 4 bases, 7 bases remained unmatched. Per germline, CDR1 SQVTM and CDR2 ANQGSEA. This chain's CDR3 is CSVARTGHNEKLFF. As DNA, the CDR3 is TGCAGCGTGGCTCGGACAGGGCATAATGAAAAACTGTTTTTT. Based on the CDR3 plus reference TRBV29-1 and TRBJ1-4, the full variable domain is SAVISQKPSRDICQRGTSLTIQCQVDSQVTMMFWYRQQPGQSLTLIATANQGSEATYESGFVIDKFPISRPNLTFSTLTVSNMSPEDSSIYLCSVARTGHNEKLFFGSGTQLSVL.

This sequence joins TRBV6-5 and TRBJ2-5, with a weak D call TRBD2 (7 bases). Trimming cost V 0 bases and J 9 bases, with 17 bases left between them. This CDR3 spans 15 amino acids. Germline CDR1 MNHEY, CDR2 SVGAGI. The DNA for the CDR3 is TGTGCCAGCAGTTACTCGAGGGGGACTACTGTGGCCCAGTACTTC. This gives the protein CASSYSRGTTVAQYF.

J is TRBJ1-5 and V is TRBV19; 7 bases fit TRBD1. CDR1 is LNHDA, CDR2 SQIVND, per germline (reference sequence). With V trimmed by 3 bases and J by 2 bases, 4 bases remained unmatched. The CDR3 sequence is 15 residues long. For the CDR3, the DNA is TGTGCCAGTAGTATTGACAGGGTCGGCAATCAGCCCCAGCATTTT. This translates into CASSIDRVGNQPQHF.

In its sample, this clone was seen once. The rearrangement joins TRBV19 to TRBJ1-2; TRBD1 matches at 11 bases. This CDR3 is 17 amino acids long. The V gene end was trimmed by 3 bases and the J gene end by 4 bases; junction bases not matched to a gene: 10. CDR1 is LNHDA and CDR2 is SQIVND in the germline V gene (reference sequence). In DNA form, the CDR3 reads TGTGCCAGTAGTATTCCCCCCGGGACAGGGGGGACCTATGGCTACACCTTC. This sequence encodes CASSIPPGTGGTYGYTF.

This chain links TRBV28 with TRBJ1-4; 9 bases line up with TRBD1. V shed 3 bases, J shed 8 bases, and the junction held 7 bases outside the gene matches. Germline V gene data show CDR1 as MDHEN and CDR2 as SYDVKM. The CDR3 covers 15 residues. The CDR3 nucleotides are TGTGCCAGCAGTTTGTTTACAGGGGGCGGAGAAAAACTGTTTTTT. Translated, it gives CASSLFTGGGEKLFF. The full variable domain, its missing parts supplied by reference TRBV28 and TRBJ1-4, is DVKVTQSSRYLVKRTGEKVFLECVQDMDHENMFWYRQDPGLGLRLIYFSYDVKMKEKGDIPEGYSVSREKKERFSLILESASTNQTSMYLCASSLFTGGGEKLFFGSGTQLSVL.

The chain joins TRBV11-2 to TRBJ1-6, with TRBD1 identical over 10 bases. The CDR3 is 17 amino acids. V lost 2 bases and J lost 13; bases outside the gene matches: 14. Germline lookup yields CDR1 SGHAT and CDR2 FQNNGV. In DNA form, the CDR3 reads TGTGCCAGCAGCTTACTCCAGGGGGGGGACAGGGGATTCCCCCTCCACTTT. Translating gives CASSLLQGGDRGFPLHF. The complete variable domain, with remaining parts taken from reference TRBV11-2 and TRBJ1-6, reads EAGVAQSPRYKIIEKRQSVAFWCNPISGHATLYWYQQILGQGPKLLIQFQNNGVVDDSQLPKDRFSAERLKGVDSTLKIQPAKLEDSAVYLCASSLLQGGDRGFPLHFGNGTRLTVT.

The CDR3 bases are TGTGCCAGCAGTATAACAGGGGGGTCGCCTGAAGCTTTCTTT. Protein: CASSITGGSPEAFF. The V gene is TRBV27, the J gene TRBJ1-1; 8 bases match TRBD1. Looked up from germline, CDR1 is MNHEY and CDR2 is SMNVEV (reference sequence). Losses at the gene ends were 5 bases for V and 6 bases for J; bases not matched to a gene: 8. This CDR3 region has 14 residues.

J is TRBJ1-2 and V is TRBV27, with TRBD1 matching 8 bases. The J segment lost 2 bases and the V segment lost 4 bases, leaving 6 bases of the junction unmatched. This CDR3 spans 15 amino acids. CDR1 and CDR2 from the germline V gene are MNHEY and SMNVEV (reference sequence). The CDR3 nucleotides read TGTGCCAGCAGTTCCTGGGACAGGACCAACTATGGCTACACCTTC. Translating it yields CASSSWDRTNYGYTF.

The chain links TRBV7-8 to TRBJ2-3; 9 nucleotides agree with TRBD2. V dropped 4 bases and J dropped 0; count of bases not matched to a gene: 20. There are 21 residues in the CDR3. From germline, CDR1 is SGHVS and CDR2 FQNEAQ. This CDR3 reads CASSYAGGPMFFRVSTDTQYF. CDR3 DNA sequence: TGTGCCAGCAGCTACGCGGGAGGGCCTATGTTTTTTCGCGTTAGCACAGATACGCAGTATTTT. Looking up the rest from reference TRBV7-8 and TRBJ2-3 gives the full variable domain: GAGVSQSPRYKVAKRGQDVALRCDPISGHVSLFWYQQALGQGPEFLTYFQNEAQLDKSGLPSDRFFAERPEGSVSTLKIQRTQQEDSAVYLCASSYAGGPMFFRVSTDTQYFGPGTRLTVL.

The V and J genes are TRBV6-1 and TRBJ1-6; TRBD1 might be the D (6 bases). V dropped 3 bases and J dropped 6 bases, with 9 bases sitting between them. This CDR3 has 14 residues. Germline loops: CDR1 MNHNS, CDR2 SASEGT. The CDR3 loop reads CASSEVRGNSPLHF. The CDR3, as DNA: TGTGCCAGCAGTGAGGTCAGGGGTAATTCACCCCTCCACTTT.

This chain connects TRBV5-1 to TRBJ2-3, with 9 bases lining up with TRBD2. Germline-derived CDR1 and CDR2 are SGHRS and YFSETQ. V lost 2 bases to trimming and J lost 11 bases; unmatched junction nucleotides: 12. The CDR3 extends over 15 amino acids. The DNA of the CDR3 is TGCGCCAGCAGCTTAGGGGCGGGAGGGCCGGAAGAGCAGTATTTT. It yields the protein CASSLGAGGPEEQYF.

The CDR3 region has the DNA TGTGCCAGCAGTTTACTCGGACAGGGGTATTCGGACGAGCAGTACTTC. Encoded protein: CASSLLGQGYSDEQYF. The J gene is TRBJ2-7, the V gene TRBV27; 9 bases align to TRBD1. The CDR3 runs to 16 residues. V was clipped by 2 bases and J by 5 bases; unmatched bases: 10. Germline CDR1 is MNHEY and CDR2 is SMNVEV (reference sequence).

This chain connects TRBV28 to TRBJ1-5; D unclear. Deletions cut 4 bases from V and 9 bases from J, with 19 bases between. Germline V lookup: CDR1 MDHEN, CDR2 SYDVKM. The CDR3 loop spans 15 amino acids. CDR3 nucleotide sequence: TGTGCCAGCAGTTCGGTCCTCGACCCCTGGAGGCCCCAGCATTTT. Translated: CASSSVLDPWRPQHF.

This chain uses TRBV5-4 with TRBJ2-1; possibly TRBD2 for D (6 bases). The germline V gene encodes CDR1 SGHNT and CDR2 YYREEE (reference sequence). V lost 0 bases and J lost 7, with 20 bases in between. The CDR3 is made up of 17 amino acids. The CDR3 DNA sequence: TGTGCCAGCAGCTTGGCCAACGGCAGGGAGGAGAAGAATGAGCAGTTCTTC. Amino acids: CASSLANGREEKNEQFF. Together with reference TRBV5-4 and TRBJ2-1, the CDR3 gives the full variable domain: ETGVTQSPTHLIKTRGQQVTLRCSSQSGHNTVSWYQQALGQGPQFIFQYYREEENGRGNFPPRFSGLQFPNYSSELNVNALELDDSALYLCASSLANGREEKNEQFFGPGTRLTVL.

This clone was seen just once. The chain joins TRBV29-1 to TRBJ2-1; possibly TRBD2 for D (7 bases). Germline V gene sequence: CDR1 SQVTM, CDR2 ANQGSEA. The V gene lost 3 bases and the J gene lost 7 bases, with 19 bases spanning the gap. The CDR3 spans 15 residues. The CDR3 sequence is CSVDPVGGPRNEQFF. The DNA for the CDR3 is TGCAGCGTTGACCCCGTCGGGGGGCCAAGGAATGAGCAGTTCTTC.

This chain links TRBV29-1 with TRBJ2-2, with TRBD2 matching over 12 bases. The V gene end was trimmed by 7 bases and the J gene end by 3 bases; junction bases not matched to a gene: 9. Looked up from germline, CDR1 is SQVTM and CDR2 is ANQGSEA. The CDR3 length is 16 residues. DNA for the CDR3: TGCAGCGCCCGACTAGCGGGAGATAGTTACACCGGGGAGCTGTTTTTT. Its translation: CSARLAGDSYTGELFF.

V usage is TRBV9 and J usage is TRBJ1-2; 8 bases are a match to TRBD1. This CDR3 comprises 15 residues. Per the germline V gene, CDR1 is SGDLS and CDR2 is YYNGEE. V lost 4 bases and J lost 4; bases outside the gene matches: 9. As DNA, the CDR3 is TGTGCCAGCAGCTCCACCCGACAGGGGAGCTATGGCTACACCTTC. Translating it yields CASSSTRQGSYGYTF.

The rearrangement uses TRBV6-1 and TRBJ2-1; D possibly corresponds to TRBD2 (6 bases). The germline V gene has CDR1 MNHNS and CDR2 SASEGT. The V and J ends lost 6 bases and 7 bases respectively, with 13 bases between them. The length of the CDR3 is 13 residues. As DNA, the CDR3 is TGTGCCAGCAGGTCCGGGGGAATGAATGAGCAGTTCTTC. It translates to CASRSGGMNEQFF.

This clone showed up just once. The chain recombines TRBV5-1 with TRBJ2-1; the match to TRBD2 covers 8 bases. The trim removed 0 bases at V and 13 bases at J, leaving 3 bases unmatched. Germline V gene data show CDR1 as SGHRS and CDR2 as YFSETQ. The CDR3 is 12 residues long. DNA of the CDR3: TGCGCCAGCAGCTTGGATTGGACTAGCCAGTTCTTC. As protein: CASSLDWTSQFF.

The CDR3 spells CASSQDPRWAGSTDTQYF. DNA of the CDR3: TGTGCCAGCAGCCAAGATCCCCGGTGGGCAGGGAGCACAGATACGCAGTATTTT. The genes are TRBV14 and TRBJ2-3; weak D call: TRBD1 (5 bases). CDR1 is SGHDN, CDR2 FVKESK, per germline. V lost 0 bases and J 0 bases, leaving 16 bases between the germline ends. The CDR3 spans 18 residues.

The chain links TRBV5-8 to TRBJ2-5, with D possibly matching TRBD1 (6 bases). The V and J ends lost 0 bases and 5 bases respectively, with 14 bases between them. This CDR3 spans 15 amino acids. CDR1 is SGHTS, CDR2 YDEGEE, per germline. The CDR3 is CASSLARGVWETQYF. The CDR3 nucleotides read TGTGCCAGCAGCTTGGCCAGGGGTGTTTGGGAGACCCAGTACTTC.

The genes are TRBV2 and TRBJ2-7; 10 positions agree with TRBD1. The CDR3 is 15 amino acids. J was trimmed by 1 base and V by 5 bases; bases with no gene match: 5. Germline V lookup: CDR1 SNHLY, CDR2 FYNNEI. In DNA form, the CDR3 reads TGTGCCAGCAGTCGACCGGGACAGGGGTCCTACGAGCAGTACTTC. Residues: CASSRPGQGSYEQYF. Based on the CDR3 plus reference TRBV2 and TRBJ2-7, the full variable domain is EPEVTQTPSHQVTQMGQEVILRCVPISNHLYFYWYRQILGQKVEFLVSFYNNEISEKSEIFDDQFSVERPDGSNFTLKIRSTKLEDSAMYFCASSRPGQGSYEQYFGPGTRLTVT.

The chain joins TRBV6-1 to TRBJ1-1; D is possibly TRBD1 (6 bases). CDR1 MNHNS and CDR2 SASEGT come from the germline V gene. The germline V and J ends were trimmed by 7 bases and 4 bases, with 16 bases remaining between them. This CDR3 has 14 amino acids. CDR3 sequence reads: CASIPLTGITEAFF. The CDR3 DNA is TGTGCCAGCATCCCCTTGACAGGTATCACTGAAGCTTTCTTT.